This T cell receptor (beta chain) originates from a study of blood T cells in healthy people across ages. V lost 7 bases, J lost 9 bases, and 14 bases lay in between. CDR1 and CDR2 from the germline V gene are MDHEN and SYDVKM. This CDR3 comprises 12 residues. The authors ran a second PCR of about 6 to 11 cycles using a sample-barcoded 5' primer and a J-beta primer mix. TCRdb itself ran the 5' RACE reads through MiXCR, one entry per CDR3 protein. The data contain 800,000 to 950,000 distinct CDR3 sequences, approximately 32% of them singletons. This clonotype has just one count. A further study also used this sample, focusing on T cells of mothers and their children. In that study: Overlap ran slightly, non-significantly higher for related than unrelated mother-child pairs.

The clonotype comes from a woman in her 40s in good health. The sample consisted of blood. The chain couples TRBV28 to TRBJ2-3; D possibly corresponds to TRBD2 (6 bases). This CDR3 is CASTPPRGTQYF. CDR3 nucleotide sequence: TGTGCCAGCACCCCTCCACGGGGGACGCAGTATTTT.